Listed below are T cell receptor beta chains from one sample, sequenced in a study of identical twins. Each CDR3 protein gets one entry after TCRdb re-called the 5' RACE reads with MiXCR. The sample has some 500,000 distinct CDR3 sequences, 13% to 15% seen once. These data also formed part of another study, on yellow fever vaccine responses in identical twins.

Sequencing used CD4+ T cells sorted from blood. The receptor source for this set is a young woman in good health. The CDR3 runs from the conserved cysteine through the conserved F or W. Each record gives: CDR3 length, V gene, CDR3 protein.

>13|TRBV20-1
CSASGHTTDTQYF
>12|TRBV12-3/TRBV12-4
CASRWGDHTQYF
>12|TRBV7-2
CASRSSTDTQYF
>17|TRBV5-1
CASSAGTSERDTGELFF
>17|TRBV9
CASSVGIGVSSYNEQFF
>16|TRBV20-1
CSAIISGKSSKETQYF
>13|TRBV7-2
CASRSGGTETQYF
>14|TRBV28
CASRNLARDNEQFF
>17|TRBV9
CASSVARRQATYEGQYF
>11|TRBV25-1
CASSVGQEAFF
>13|TRBV5-1
CASSPGTRDTQYF
>15|TRBV5-1
CASSLATGKNTEAFF
>11|TRBV28
CASKTAYGYTF
>14|TRBV29-1
CSPTVVIAGDTQYF
>14|TRBV12-3/TRBV12-4
CASSPGQPPYEQYF
>12|TRBV2
CASMGYTDTQYF
>17|TRBV12-3/TRBV12-4
CASSFPAGGPWTGELFF
>14|TRBV28
CASSLLHSSYEQYF
>16|TRBV7-8
CASSLGLARETYEQYF
>18|TRBV12-3/TRBV12-4
CASSPGTSGGRAKNIQYF
>15|TRBV4-2
CASSQTSDGVYEQYF
>15|TRBV11-2
CASSLEAGDTYEQYF
>13|TRBV2
CASRATSGNEQFF
>16|TRBV7-2
CASSLEGRGIPNEQFF